A selection of T cell receptor beta chains follows, all from one sample in a study of T cells in Graves' hyperthyroidism and ophthalmopathy. From the multiplex PCR reads, TCRdb called clonotypes with MiXCR, one entry per CDR3 protein. The data show 300,000 to 450,000 distinct CDR3 sequences, with about 15% seen just once and 8% to 13% held by the top ten. Sample: blood. Receptor source: a woman aged 55 to 70 with Graves' hyperthyroidism. Each CDR3 is given with its conserved first and last residue. A D gene is named only where the DNA matches it firmly. Some rows mark clone size as missing; the rest say once, few, many or name a class of expanded clone.

clone_size: many
d_call: .
v_call: TRBV9
j_call: TRBJ2-7
cdr3_nt: TGTGCCAGCTCCCGGGTCAGTAGCTCCTACGAGCAGTACTTC
cdr3_aa: CASSRVSSSYEQYF

clone_size: .
d_call: TRBD2
v_call: TRBV12-3/TRBV12-4
j_call: TRBJ2-2
cdr3_nt: TGTGCCAGCAGCCCGCGCGGGGGGAACACCGGGGGGCTGTTTTTT
cdr3_aa: CASSPRGGNTGGLFF

clone_size: .
d_call: .
v_call: TRBV20-1
j_call: TRBJ1-2
cdr3_nt: TGCAGTGCTAGAGATTACGCCTTGGGGCCAGGGATCGGCTACACCTTC
cdr3_aa: CSARDYALGPGIGYTF

clone_size: .
d_call: TRBD1
v_call: TRBV18
j_call: TRBJ1-4
cdr3_nt: TGTGCCAGCCGGACAGGGGCTAAGGAAAAACTGTCTTTT
cdr3_aa: CASRTGAKEKLSF

clone_size: many
d_call: .
v_call: TRBV20-1
j_call: TRBJ1-6
cdr3_nt: TGCAGTGCTAGACACAGGGATGGGCATTCACCCCTCCACTTT
cdr3_aa: CSARHRDGHSPLHF

clone_size: .
d_call: .
v_call: TRBV5-8
j_call: TRBJ2-1
cdr3_nt: TGTGCCAGCAGCTTGGCGAGGGAGCGTTACGGTGAGCAGTTCTTC
cdr3_aa: CASSLARERYGEQFF

clone_size: .
d_call: .
v_call: TRBV11-2
j_call: TRBJ2-7
cdr3_nt: TGTGCCAGCAGCTTTGGGGGCAACTACGAGCAGTACTTC
cdr3_aa: CASSFGGNYEQYF

clone_size: .
d_call: TRBD1
v_call: TRBV10-3
j_call: TRBJ1-6
cdr3_nt: TGTGCCATCAGTGAGGGGACAGATTCACCCCTCCACTTT
cdr3_aa: CAISEGTDSPLHF

clone_size: many
d_call: TRBD2
v_call: TRBV6-5
j_call: TRBJ2-1
cdr3_nt: TGTGCCAGCAGTTACTCGGGGGAGGGCCAAGATGAGCAGTTCTTC
cdr3_aa: CASSYSGEGQDEQFF

clone_size: many
d_call: TRBD2
v_call: TRBV20-1
j_call: TRBJ2-5
cdr3_nt: TGCAGTGCTAGAGCTCATTGGCGGGGGACCCAAGAGACCCAGTACTTC
cdr3_aa: CSARAHWRGTQETQYF

clone_size: few
d_call: TRBD1
v_call: TRBV30
j_call: TRBJ2-1
cdr3_nt: TGTGCCTGGAAACGGGACAGGGTCTGCAATGAGCAGTTCTTC
cdr3_aa: CAWKRDRVCNEQFF

clone_size: many
d_call: .
v_call: TRBV2
j_call: TRBJ2-2
cdr3_nt: TGTGCCAGCAGGGGGCGGACAACGGGGACCGGGGAGCTGTTTTTT
cdr3_aa: CASRGRTTGTGELFF

clone_size: few
d_call: .
v_call: TRBV27
j_call: TRBJ2-1
cdr3_nt: TGTGCCAGCAGTTTTCAAGGGGGAGGGCCTCGGGAGCAGTTCTTC
cdr3_aa: CASSFQGGGPREQFF

clone_size: many
d_call: .
v_call: TRBV18
j_call: TRBJ2-1
cdr3_nt: TGTGCCAGCTCACCACCGGTCGGGCCTTTGGATGAGCAGTTCTTC
cdr3_aa: CASSPPVGPLDEQFF

clone_size: many
d_call: .
v_call: TRBV2
j_call: TRBJ2-1
cdr3_nt: TGTGCCAGCACCCCGGGTACCGCAGGGCAGTTCTTC
cdr3_aa: CASTPGTAGQFF

clone_size: once
d_call: .
v_call: TRBV6-2/TRBV6-3
j_call: TRBJ2-6
cdr3_nt: TGTGCCAGCAGTCCACACGGGTCTGGGGCCAACGTCCTGACTTTC
cdr3_aa: CASSPHGSGANVLTF

clone_size: .
d_call: .
v_call: TRBV5-8
j_call: TRBJ2-3
cdr3_nt: TGTGCCAGCAGCTCGCCGGGTCTGGGCGCAGATACGCAGTATTTT
cdr3_aa: CASSSPGLGADTQYF

clone_size: many
d_call: TRBD1
v_call: TRBV5-4
j_call: TRBJ2-5
cdr3_nt: TGTGCCAGCAGCTCAACAGGGGGACGGGAGACCCAGTACTTC
cdr3_aa: CASSSTGGRETQYF

clone_size: .
d_call: .
v_call: TRBV30
j_call: TRBJ2-5
cdr3_nt: TGTGCCTGGAGTAAGGGGACGGAACGTCAGTACTTC
cdr3_aa: CAWSKGTERQYF

clone_size: .
d_call: TRBD1
v_call: TRBV5-4
j_call: TRBJ1-1
cdr3_nt: TGTGCCAGCAGCTTGTTGACAGGGTCTCCTGAAGCTTTCTTT
cdr3_aa: CASSLLTGSPEAFF

clone_size: many
d_call: TRBD2
v_call: TRBV20-1
j_call: TRBJ2-7
cdr3_nt: TGCAGTGCTAGAGGACCACTAGCGGGCGAGCAGTACTTC
cdr3_aa: CSARGPLAGEQYF

clone_size: .
d_call: .
v_call: TRBV6-6
j_call: TRBJ2-1
cdr3_nt: TGTGCCAGCAGTTACCTGGTGGAGCAGTTCTTC
cdr3_aa: CASSYLVEQFF

clone_size: .
d_call: TRBD2
v_call: TRBV5-1
j_call: TRBJ2-2
cdr3_nt: TGCGCCAGCACCCAACTAGCGCCGAACACCGGGGAGCTGTTTTTT
cdr3_aa: CASTQLAPNTGELFF

clone_size: .
d_call: TRBD2
v_call: TRBV6-5
j_call: TRBJ2-5
cdr3_nt: TGTGCCAGCAGTTACGGGGACCGGGGGGGGAGCGCAAGTCACCAAGAGACCCAGTACTTC
cdr3_aa: CASSYGDRGGSASHQETQYF

clone_size: many
d_call: .
v_call: TRBV12-5
j_call: TRBJ1-2
cdr3_nt: TGTGCTAGTGGTTTGGGCAGGAGAGATCTCTATGGCTACACCTTC
cdr3_aa: CASGLGRRDLYGYTF

clone_size: many
d_call: .
v_call: TRBV6-2/TRBV6-3
j_call: TRBJ1-1
cdr3_nt: TGTGCCAGCACAAAAAAACAGGGACCCACTGAAGCTTTCTTT
cdr3_aa: CASTKKQGPTEAFF

clone_size: few
d_call: .
v_call: TRBV20-1
j_call: TRBJ1-6
cdr3_nt: TGCAGTGCTAGAGACCCTCAGAAGGATTCACCCCTCCACTTT
cdr3_aa: CSARDPQKDSPLHF

clone_size: many
d_call: TRBD2
v_call: TRBV18
j_call: TRBJ2-5
cdr3_nt: TGTGCCAGCAGTCCGGGACTAGCGGGAGGAGAGACCCAGTACTTC
cdr3_aa: CASSPGLAGGETQYF

clone_size: .
d_call: TRBD1
v_call: TRBV10-3
j_call: TRBJ2-7
cdr3_nt: TGTGCCATCGACAGGGGTTCGTCCTACGAGCAGTACTTC
cdr3_aa: CAIDRGSSYEQYF

clone_size: many
d_call: .
v_call: TRBV25-1
j_call: TRBJ2-3
cdr3_nt: TGTGCCAGCAGTGATCCCAACCGGGACACTTATAGCACAGATACGCAGTATTTT
cdr3_aa: CASSDPNRDTYSTDTQYF

clone_size: many
d_call: .
v_call: TRBV24-1
j_call: TRBJ2-7
cdr3_nt: TGTGCCATCCGGAGGATGGGGACCTACGAGCAGTACTTC
cdr3_aa: CAIRRMGTYEQYF

clone_size: few
d_call: TRBD1
v_call: TRBV7-9
j_call: TRBJ1-1
cdr3_nt: TGTGCCAGCAGCCTTGCCCCGGGACAGGGGGACACTGAAGCTTTCTTT
cdr3_aa: CASSLAPGQGDTEAFF

clone_size: many
d_call: TRBD2
v_call: TRBV5-1
j_call: TRBJ2-5
cdr3_nt: TGCGCCAGCAGCTTAGCTAGCGGGCGAAACCAAGAGACCCAGTACTTC
cdr3_aa: CASSLASGRNQETQYF

clone_size: many
d_call: .
v_call: TRBV20-1
j_call: TRBJ2-2
cdr3_nt: TGCAGTGCCTTTTACGGACAATACACCGGGGAGCTGTTTTTT
cdr3_aa: CSAFYGQYTGELFF

clone_size: many
d_call: TRBD1
v_call: TRBV6-1
j_call: TRBJ2-2
cdr3_nt: TGTGCCAGCAGTGAAATCGGACAGGGGGACACCGGGGAGCTGTTTTTT
cdr3_aa: CASSEIGQGDTGELFF

clone_size: once
d_call: .
v_call: TRBV7-9
j_call: TRBJ2-6
cdr3_nt: TGTGCCAGCAGGTCTAGCTTCGGGAGCTCTGGGGCCAACGTCCTGACTTTC
cdr3_aa: CASRSSFGSSGANVLTF